One and the same sample provided the 30 T cell receptor beta chains below, sequenced in a study of cytomegalovirus exposure and HLA in healthy donors. PCR involved 60 Vbeta and 13 Jbeta primers. Data came from immunoSEQ multiplex PCR; TCRdb stores just in-frame clones and leaves some out. The sample includes about 160,000 clones, 71% of them seen just once. The sequenced material came from PBMCs. The receptors derive from a woman between 25 and 40 years old in good health and CMV-seronegative.

J is TRBJ1-5 and V is TRBV6-1, with D possibly TRBD1 on 6 matching bases. The V and J ends lost 0 bases and 2 bases respectively, with 11 bases between them. CDR1 MNHNS and CDR2 SASEGT come from the germline V gene. The CDR3 has 16 amino acids. The CDR3 DNA is TGTGCCAGCAGTGAAGCCTTAGGGGGGGGCAATCAGCCCCAGCATTTT. Its translation is CASSEALGGGNQPQHF.

This chain links TRBV18 with TRBJ2-3; 7 nucleotides line up with TRBD1. Germline assignment: CDR1 KGHSH and CDR2 LQKENI. This CDR3 has 15 residues. V lost 3 bases, J lost 2 bases, and 5 bases stayed unmatched. For the CDR3, the DNA is TGTGCCAGCTCACCTTTCCAGGGGGACACAGATACGCAGTATTTT. Translation gives CASSPFQGDTDTQYF.

This clone came up a few times. V gene TRBV29-1 combines with J gene TRBJ2-7, with D hard to call. The CDR3 extends over 13 amino acids. Germline V gene sequence: CDR1 SQVTM, CDR2 ANQGSEA. With 3 bases removed from V and 2 bases from J, the gap between germline ends came to 11 bases. CDR3 loop: CSVEELLTYEQYF. The CDR3 DNA is TGCAGCGTTGAGGAACTACTAACCTACGAGCAGTACTTC.

V and J are TRBV7-3 and TRBJ2-3; D gene unclear. The CDR3 sequence is 12 residues long. Trimming pared 5 bases from V and 6 bases from J, leaving 9 bases between. Per the germline V gene, CDR1 is SGHTA and CDR2 is FQGTGA. The CDR3 loop is CASSPNGDTQYF. The CDR3 DNA is TGTGCCAGCAGCCCGAACGGGGATACGCAGTATTTT. The variable domain in full, with the rest retrieved from reference TRBV7-3 and TRBJ2-3, is GAGVSQTPSNKVTEKGKYVELRCDPISGHTALYWYRQSLGQGPEFLIYFQGTGAADDSGLPNDRFFAVRPEGSVSTLKIQRTERGDSAVYLCASSPNGDTQYFGPGTRLTVL.

This clone was observed once. This chain uses TRBV30 with TRBJ2-3; tentatively, D is TRBD2 (8 bases). Trimming stripped 5 bases from V and 4 bases from J, with 13 bases between. The CDR3 sequence is 13 residues long. Germline values: CDR1 GTSNPN, CDR2 SVGIG (reference sequence). The CDR3 nucleotides are TGTGCCTGGGATAGCGGGACAGCAGATACGCAGTATTTT. It yields the protein CAWDSGTADTQYF.

This clone was picked up a small number of times. As DNA, the CDR3 is TGTGCCAGCAGTTTGACAGAGGTAATGAACACTGAAGCTTTCTTT. Amino acid sequence: CASSLTEVMNTEAFF. V and J are TRBV28 and TRBJ1-1; a possible D gene is TRBD1 (5 bases). CDR1 and CDR2 (germline): MDHEN, SYDVKM. CDR3 length equals 15 residues. Trimming left V 3 bases short and J 0 bases short, with 11 bases between.

V usage is TRBV4-1 and J usage is TRBJ2-5; D perhaps matches TRBD1 (6 bases). Germline V CDR1 and CDR2: MGHRA, YSYEKL. The V gene lost 3 bases and the J gene lost 3 bases, with 8 bases spanning the gap. The CDR3 has 13 residues. CDR3: CASSHRGKETQYF. In DNA form, the CDR3 reads TGCGCCAGCAGCCACAGGGGCAAAGAGACCCAGTACTTC.

This clone was counted only a few times. The J gene is TRBJ1-1, the V gene TRBV18; no firm D call. Germline assignment: CDR1 KGHSH and CDR2 LQKENI. Trimming cost V 5 bases and J 4 bases, with 8 bases left between them. This CDR3 spans 12 amino acids. In DNA form, the CDR3 reads TGTGCCAGCTCATCCAGTACCACTGAAGCTTTCTTT. Amino acids: CASSSSTTEAFF.

The rearrangement uses TRBV7-2 and TRBJ2-7; D not certain. V lost 0 bases, J lost 7 bases, and 13 bases lay in between. The CDR3 consists of 14 residues. Per the germline V gene, CDR1 is SGHTA and CDR2 is FQGNSA. The CDR3: CASSLAGPLGEQYF. Here the CDR3 DNA reads TGTGCCAGCAGCTTAGCGGGTCCCCTAGGAGAGCAGTACTTC. Supplemented by reference TRBV7-2 and TRBJ2-7, the full variable domain reads GAGVSQSPSNKVTEKGKDVELRCDPISGHTALYWYRQSLGQGLEFLIYFQGNSAPDKSGLPSDRFSAERTGGSVSTLTIQRTQQEDSAVYLCASSLAGPLGEQYFGPGTRLTVT.

The V and J genes are TRBV11-3 and TRBJ2-1, with TRBD2 matching over 9 bases. CDR1 is SGHNT, CDR2 YENEEA, per germline. The trim removed 1 base at V and 11 bases at J, leaving 6 bases unmatched. The CDR3 consists of 14 residues. Written as DNA, the CDR3 is TGTGCCAGCAGCTTAGTATCGCGGGAGGGCAAGCAGTTCTTC. It translates to CASSLVSREGKQFF. Full variable domain (outside the CDR3, taken from reference TRBV11-3 and TRBJ2-1): EAGVVQSPRYKIIEKKQPVAFWCNPISGHNTLYWYLQNLGQGPELLIRYENEEAVDDSQLPKDRFSAERLKGVDSTLKIQPAELGDSAVYLCASSLVSREGKQFFGPGTRLTVL.

The V and J genes are TRBV7-2 and TRBJ2-1; weak D call: TRBD2 (5 bases). The CDR3 extends over 13 amino acids. Germline V lookup: CDR1 SGHTA, CDR2 FQGNSA. V was pared by 6 bases and J by 6 bases, with 12 bases between. CDR3 nucleotides: TGTGCCAGCAGACAAAACCGGGGCAATGAGCAGTTCTTC. Translating gives CASRQNRGNEQFF. The complete variable domain, with remaining parts taken from reference TRBV7-2 and TRBJ2-1, reads GAGVSQSPSNKVTEKGKDVELRCDPISGHTALYWYRQSLGQGLEFLIYFQGNSAPDKSGLPSDRFSAERTGGSVSTLTIQRTQQEDSAVYLCASRQNRGNEQFFGPGTRLTVL.

The table lists this clone with a count of one. This rearrangement joins TRBV19 to TRBJ2-2, with 10 bases that match TRBD2. This CDR3 comprises 15 residues. CDR1 is LNHDA, CDR2 SQIVND, per germline (reference sequence). The J segment lost 3 bases and the V segment lost 7 bases, leaving 5 bases of the junction unmatched. The CDR3 is CASKTSGIDTGELFF. The CDR3 region has the DNA TGTGCCAGTAAAACTAGCGGGATAGACACCGGGGAGCTGTTTTTT.

This clone was seen a few times. The chain has TRBV6-6 and TRBJ2-7; 7 bases are shared with TRBD2. Trimming removed 4 bases from V and 7 bases from J; junction bases left unmatched: 13. The CDR3 loop spans 15 amino acids. Per germline, CDR1 MNHNY and CDR2 SVGAGI (reference sequence). The CDR3 is CASSFGLGTLGEQYF. The CDR3 DNA follows: TGTGCCAGCAGTTTTGGACTAGGCACTCTTGGGGAGCAGTACTTC.

This chain links TRBV6-5 with TRBJ2-5, with a tentative D call TRBD2 (5 bases). The closer fit of TRBJ2-7 to the DNA end suggests the J call may be wrong. The CDR3 loop spans 13 amino acids. From germline, CDR1 is MNHEY and CDR2 SVGAGI. The CDR3 sequence is CASSYSRVDEQYF. CDR3 coding DNA: TGTGCCAGCAGTTACTCGCGGGTGGACGAGCAGTACTTC.

A few counts support this clone. V usage is TRBV6-5 and J usage is TRBJ2-5; the D gene is possibly TRBD2 (6 bases). CDR1 is MNHEY, CDR2 SVGAGI, per germline. The ends were cut back, 7 bases at V and 4 bases at J, with 16 bases in the middle. CDR3 length: 14 amino acids. This chain's CDR3 is CASTQAARGETQYF. CDR3 DNA: TGTGCCAGCACACAGGCCGCGCGGGGAGAGACCCAGTACTTC.

With regard to this clone: The junction shows a germline mismatch at one end, possibly a read error. V usage is TRBV7-9 and J usage is TRBJ2-7, with 7 positions matching TRBD1. The CDR3 loop spans 16 amino acids. Germline values: CDR1 SEHNR, CDR2 FQNEAQ (reference sequence). In nucleotides, the CDR3 is TGTTCCAGCAGCCCCCCCGACAGGGTGGTTAGCTACGAGCAGTACTTC. It yields the protein CSSSPPDRVVSYEQYF.

This chain connects TRBV28 to TRBJ2-5; the D gene is possibly TRBD1 (5 bases). Germline V gene lookup returns CDR1 MDHEN and CDR2 SYDVKM. Trimming pared 5 bases from V and 4 bases from J, leaving 17 bases between. The CDR3 totals 15 residues. CDR3 nucleotides: TGTGCCAGCAGTCGGCTCATGGGGCGAGGAGAGACCCAGTACTTC. Translating it yields CASSRLMGRGETQYF.

V usage is TRBV25-1 and J usage is TRBJ2-2; D is perhaps TRBD2 (5 bases). V gave up 4 bases and J gave up 4 bases, with 10 bases separating them. Germline-derived CDR1 and CDR2 are MGHDK and SYGVNS. This CDR3 contains 14 residues. This CDR3 is CASSVRGLTGELFF. In nucleotides, the CDR3 is TGTGCCAGCAGTGTACGGGGTCTCACCGGGGAGCTGTTTTTT.

This clone was seen once. The V and J genes are TRBV11-2 and TRBJ2-7; 7 nucleotides line up with TRBD2. This CDR3 spans 15 amino acids. V was clipped by 1 base and J by 5 bases; unmatched bases: 8. Germline CDR1 SGHAT, CDR2 FQNNGV. The CDR3 spells CASSLVGLGRDEQYF. CDR3 DNA: TGTGCCAGCAGCTTAGTAGGGTTAGGGAGGGACGAGCAGTACTTC.

This sequence joins TRBV10-3 and TRBJ1-2; a weak D match, TRBD1 (6 bases). Germline values: CDR1 ENHRY, CDR2 SYGVKD. This CDR3 has 13 amino acids. Trimming cost V 6 bases and J 4 bases, with 12 bases left between them. This CDR3 is CAIRNRDSYGYTF. The CDR3 region has the DNA TGTGCCATCAGGAACAGGGATAGCTATGGCTACACCTTC.

This rearrangement joins TRBV4-3 to TRBJ1-1, with a possible D match to TRBD1 (5 bases). Trimming pared 2 bases from V and 4 bases from J, leaving 11 bases between. The CDR3 runs to 14 residues. The germline V gene has CDR1 LGHNA and CDR2 YSLEER. For the CDR3, the DNA is TGCGCCAGCAGCCAACTTGACAGTGGCACTGAAGCTTTCTTT. Its protein is CASSQLDSGTEAFF.

Only a few counts were recorded for this clone. V usage is TRBV19 and J usage is TRBJ1-2; a possible D gene is TRBD1 (6 bases). Trimming stripped 4 bases from V and 2 bases from J, with 20 bases between. Looked up from germline, CDR1 is LNHDA and CDR2 is SQIVND (reference sequence). The CDR3 is made up of 17 amino acids. CDR3 residues: CASSSPDRSNLNYGYTF. The CDR3 DNA reads as TGTGCCAGTAGTAGCCCAGACAGGAGTAATCTAAACTATGGCTACACCTTC.

This clone was counted between two and nine times. The chain combines TRBV6-6 with TRBJ2-1; TRBD2 agrees at 11 bases. The germline gives CDR1 MNHNY, CDR2 SVGAGI (reference sequence). V lost 5 bases, J lost 6 bases, and 6 bases stayed unmatched. This CDR3 spans 15 amino acids. The CDR3 DNA reads as TGTGCCAGCAGTAGCATAGCGGGAGGGCTCAATGAGCAGTTCTTC. It specifies CASSSIAGGLNEQFF.

This clone was observed a few times. The J gene is TRBJ1-5, the V gene TRBV5-1, with D uncertain. CDR1 and CDR2 (germline): SGHRS, YFSETQ. The V end lost 4 bases, the J end lost 7 bases, and 9 bases lay between the germline ends. CDR3 size: 12 residues. CDR3 residues: CASSLSLQPQHF. DNA for the CDR3: TGCGCCAGCAGCCTCTCGTTGCAGCCCCAGCATTTT.

Regarding this clone: Distinct nucleotide sequences in the sample also encode this CDR3. The CDR3 bases are TGTGCCAGCCGGGGGTGGGGCGGGAAGGGTGGTGAGCAGTTCTTC. As protein: CASRGWGGKGGEQFF. This chain uses TRBV7-9 with TRBJ2-1; a weak D match, TRBD2 (6 bases). CDR1 is SEHNR and CDR2 is FQNEAQ in the germline V gene (reference sequence). V was clipped by 8 bases and J by 9 bases, with 23 bases between them. The CDR3 spans 15 residues.

The chain employs TRBV5-1 and TRBJ1-1; TRBD1 matches at 7 bases. Germline loops: CDR1 SGHRS, CDR2 YFSETQ. The length of the CDR3 is 14 residues. The V segment lost 4 bases and the J segment 5 bases; nucleotides outside the gene matches: 8. CDR3 DNA sequence: TGCGCCAGCAGCACCGCGACAGGGAGGACTGAAGCTTTCTTT. This gives the protein CASSTATGRTEAFF. Looking up the rest from reference TRBV5-1 and TRBJ1-1 gives the full variable domain: KAGVTQTPRYLIKTRGQQVTLSCSPISGHRSVSWYQQTPGQGLQFLFEYFSETQRNKGNFPGRFSGRQFSNSRSEMNVSTLELGDSALYLCASSTATGRTEAFFGQGTRLTVV.

In its sample, this clone was seen a few times. The chain carries TRBV6-6 and TRBJ1-1; D not resolved. CDR1 is MNHNY, CDR2 SVGAGI, per germline (reference sequence). The CDR3 spans 13 residues. With 7 bases removed from V and 7 bases from J, the gap between germline ends came to 16 bases. The CDR3 nucleotides read TGTGCCAGCACCCGGACGGGGTTCGGTGAAGCTTTCTTT. This encodes CASTRTGFGEAFF.

This clone was found once. The rearrangement links TRBV7-2 to TRBJ1-1; unclear D gene. V lost 2 bases and J lost 1, with 8 bases in between. The germline V gene encodes CDR1 SGHTA and CDR2 FQGNSA. The CDR3 runs to 14 residues. The CDR3 coding sequence is TGTGCCAGCAGCTTAACCCTCGGGAACACTGAAGCTTTCTTT. This codes for CASSLTLGNTEAFF.

This chain connects TRBV6-5 to TRBJ2-7; D may be TRBD2 (5 bases). The V gene's germline CDR1 is MNHEY and CDR2 SVGAGI. The CDR3 covers 13 residues. The V gene lost 7 bases and the J gene lost 3 bases, with 13 bases spanning the gap. The CDR3 sequence is CASKGNSDYEQYF. Here the CDR3 DNA reads TGTGCCAGCAAAGGAAATAGCGACTACGAGCAGTACTTC.

This chain links TRBV4-2 with TRBJ1-5; D not certain. With 3 bases removed from V and 5 bases from J, the gap between germline ends came to 20 bases. The CDR3 is 17 amino acids. CDR1 is LGHNA and CDR2 is YNFKEQ in the germline V gene. The CDR3 protein is CASSHPPGDLLDQPQHF. The CDR3 nucleotides read TGTGCCAGCAGCCACCCCCCCGGAGACTTACTAGATCAGCCCCAGCATTTT.